One and the same sample provided the 25 T cell receptor beta chains below, sequenced in a study of human thymus T cells (dated by TCRdb to 2018 to 2021). Libraries were prepared through the immunoSEQ multiplex PCR assay. TCRdb carries this immuneACCESS record with in-frame sequences only. Its versions omit some clonotypes, under half of them owing to an unresolved V gene in the studies checked, with the rest unexplained. For this sample there are about 60,000 clones; 85% to 95% appear just once. The ten top clones hold 5.5% to 7% of the sample. Sequenced: blood. Every receptor here comes from a boy younger than two with a congenital heart defect but otherwise immunologically healthy.

V and J are TRBV2 and TRBJ2-7, with 8 bases fitting TRBD1. The germline V gene encodes CDR1 SNHLY and CDR2 FYNNEI. The CDR3 has 15 amino acids. Losses at the gene ends were 6 bases for V and 1 base for J; bases not matched to a gene: 8. The CDR3, as DNA: TGTGCCAGCAGGGACGCCGGGACAGGTTCCTACGAGCAGTACTTC. Its protein product is CASRDAGTGSYEQYF.

V usage is TRBV19 and J usage is TRBJ1-5; possible D gene TRBD1, 6 bases. CDR1 and CDR2 (germline): LNHDA, SQIVND (reference sequence). V lost 5 bases and J 2 bases, leaving 16 bases between the germline ends. This CDR3 region has 16 residues. CDR3 sequence: CASSQRGGGGNQPQHF. DNA for the CDR3: TGTGCCAGTAGTCAGCGTGGAGGGGGGGGCAATCAGCCCCAGCATTTT.

V and J are TRBV19 and TRBJ1-5; tentative D call: TRBD1 (5 bases). Trimming pared 5 bases from V and 0 bases from J, leaving 14 bases between. The CDR3 sequence is 16 residues long. Germline V gene data show CDR1 as LNHDA and CDR2 as SQIVND (reference sequence). CDR3 DNA: TGTGCCAGTAGTCTCCCCGGGGACCGTAGCAATCAGCCCCAGCATTTT. It specifies CASSLPGDRSNQPQHF. Full variable domain (outside the CDR3, taken from reference TRBV19 and TRBJ1-5): DGGITQSPKYLFRKEGQNVTLSCEQNLNHDAMYWYRQDPGQGLRLIYYSQIVNDFQKGDIAEGYSVSREKKESFPLTVTSAQKNPTAFYLCASSLPGDRSNQPQHFGDGTRLSIL.

The chain links TRBV30 to TRBJ1-3; D is uncertain. Looked up from germline, CDR1 is GTSNPN and CDR2 is SVGIG (reference sequence). CDR3 length: 14 residues. V gave up 4 bases and J gave up 1 base, with 11 bases separating them. The CDR3 DNA sequence: TGTGCCTGGATTGATCGGGGATCTGGAAACACCATATATTTT. This sequence encodes CAWIDRGSGNTIYF.

V usage is TRBV19 and J usage is TRBJ2-3, with D perhaps TRBD1 (6 bases). This CDR3 has 14 amino acids. Germline CDR1 is LNHDA and CDR2 is SQIVND (reference sequence). The V and J ends lost 1 base and 1 base respectively, with 6 bases between them. In DNA form, the CDR3 reads TGTGCCAGTAGTATAGGACAGGGCACAGATACGCAGTATTTT. This codes for CASSIGQGTDTQYF.

The chain has TRBV4-3 and TRBJ1-1, with no clear D. Germline V gives CDR1 LGHNA, CDR2 YSLEER. This CDR3 is 14 amino acids long. Trimming pared 1 base from V and 1 base from J, leaving 7 bases between. The CDR3: CASSQAWRNTEAFF. CDR3 nucleotide sequence: TGCGCCAGCAGCCAAGCTTGGAGGAACACTGAAGCTTTCTTT.

The chain recombines TRBV5-1 with TRBJ1-1; D remains unclear. V was shortened by 2 bases and J by 3 bases, with 8 bases between the two germline ends. The germline CDR1 and CDR2 sequences are SGHRS and YFSETQ. There are 13 residues in the CDR3. The CDR3 sequence: CASSLKWDTEAFF. The CDR3 bases are TGCGCCAGCAGCTTAAAATGGGACACTGAAGCTTTCTTT. Filled out from reference TRBV5-1 and TRBJ1-1, the complete variable domain reads KAGVTQTPRYLIKTRGQQVTLSCSPISGHRSVSWYQQTPGQGLQFLFEYFSETQRNKGNFPGRFSGRQFSNSRSEMNVSTLELGDSALYLCASSLKWDTEAFFGQGTRLTVV.

The genes are TRBV2 and TRBJ2-7; possibly TRBD1 for D (7 bases). The CDR3 runs to 14 residues. CDR1 and CDR2 from the germline V gene are SNHLY and FYNNEI. The V and J ends lost 4 bases and 1 base respectively, with 11 bases between them. For the CDR3, the DNA is TGTGCCAGCAGTGGGGCGGGACAGTCCTACGAGCAGTACTTC. The encoded protein is CASSGAGQSYEQYF.

This clone was found once. V is TRBV18 and J is TRBJ1-1; D not certain. The V and J ends lost 9 bases and 1 base respectively, with 15 bases between them. CDR1 KGHSH and CDR2 LQKENI come from the germline V gene. This CDR3 has 14 amino acids. CDR3 in amino acids: CASSLSAGNTEAFF. In DNA, the CDR3 is TGTGCCAGTTCCCTGTCTGCAGGGAACACTGAAGCTTTCTTT.

The V and J genes are TRBV5-1 and TRBJ2-7; 11 bases are shared with TRBD2. The CDR3 length is 14 residues. After removal of 2 bases from V and 4 bases from J, the junction contained 2 bases not matched to a gene. The germline gives CDR1 SGHRS, CDR2 YFSETQ. The CDR3 is CASSLLAGEYEQYF. The CDR3 DNA follows: TGCGCCAGCAGCTTACTAGCGGGAGAGTACGAGCAGTACTTC. The whole variable domain, filled in from reference TRBV5-1 and TRBJ2-7, reads KAGVTQTPRYLIKTRGQQVTLSCSPISGHRSVSWYQQTPGQGLQFLFEYFSETQRNKGNFPGRFSGRQFSNSRSEMNVSTLELGDSALYLCASSLLAGEYEQYFGPGTRLTVT.

The chain joins TRBV11-2 to TRBJ1-1, with a weak D call TRBD1 (5 bases). Trimming shortened V by 5 bases and J by 3 bases, and 16 bases separated the two germline ends. This CDR3 spans 15 amino acids. Germline CDR1 and CDR2: SGHAT and FQNNGV. DNA for the CDR3: TGTGCCAGCAGCGAGGGGTCAGGGAGGGACACTGAAGCTTTCTTT. Translation: CASSEGSGRDTEAFF.

The table lists this clone with a count of one. This rearrangement joins TRBV28 to TRBJ2-2; 7 nucleotides match TRBD1. After removal of 7 bases from V and 5 bases from J, the junction contained 7 bases not matched to a gene. The V gene's germline CDR1 is MDHEN and CDR2 SYDVKM. This CDR3 is built from 14 residues. The CDR3 protein is CASTRDSRTGELFF. The CDR3 DNA follows: TGTGCCAGCACCCGGGACAGCCGGACCGGGGAGCTGTTTTTT.

This chain joins TRBV9 and TRBJ1-2; 8 nucleotides agree with TRBD1. There are 15 residues in the CDR3. Germline V lookup: CDR1 SGDLS, CDR2 YYNGEE. V trimming: 3 bases; J trimming: 3 bases; junction bases outside the gene matches: 7. CDR3: CASSARPGGDYGYTF. The CDR3 region has the DNA TGTGCCAGCAGCGCCCGCCCAGGGGGCGACTATGGCTACACCTTC.

The chain carries TRBV18 and TRBJ2-4, with D tentatively TRBD1 (6 bases). V was trimmed by 6 bases and J by 0 bases, leaving 12 bases between them. Germline-derived CDR1 and CDR2 are KGHSH and LQKENI. This CDR3 has 15 amino acids. As DNA, the CDR3 is TGTGCCAGCTCCCGACAGGACCTAGCCAAAAACATTCAGTACTTC. This gives the protein CASSRQDLAKNIQYF.

The chain joins TRBV19 to TRBJ1-2; D perhaps matches TRBD1 (5 bases). In germline, CDR1 is LNHDA, CDR2 SQIVND (reference sequence). This CDR3 spans 13 amino acids. Trimming removed 1 base from V and 5 bases from J, with 8 bases in between. CDR3 residues: CASSIATAYGYTF. Here the CDR3 DNA reads TGTGCCAGTAGTATAGCGACAGCTTATGGCTACACCTTC.

The chain employs TRBV4-1 and TRBJ1-2, with 7 bases matching TRBD1. The CDR3 sequence is 13 residues long. With 1 base clipped from V and 7 bases from J, the junction kept 3 bases outside the gene matches. Germline V gene lookup returns CDR1 MGHRA and CDR2 YSYEKL. CDR3 nucleotides: TGCGCCAGCAGCCAAGCAGGGGGGAGTGGCTACACCTTC. Translated, it gives CASSQAGGSGYTF.

The chain combines TRBV4-1 with TRBJ1-1, with D uncertain. The ends were cut back, 3 bases at V and 1 base at J, with 12 bases in the middle. Germline lookup yields CDR1 MGHRA and CDR2 YSYEKL. The CDR3 is 15 amino acids. The CDR3 loop reads CASSQRLTENTEAFF. Here the CDR3 DNA reads TGCGCCAGCAGCCAGAGATTAACAGAGAACACTGAAGCTTTCTTT.

V gene TRBV9 combines with J gene TRBJ2-1; the match to TRBD2 covers 7 bases. V dropped 0 bases and J dropped 0; count of bases not matched to a gene: 3. Germline-derived CDR1 and CDR2 are SGDLS and YYNGEE. The CDR3 consists of 16 residues. The CDR3 DNA reads as TGTGCCAGCAGCGTAGCGATAGCGGGCTCCTACAATGAGCAGTTCTTC. As protein: CASSVAIAGSYNEQFF.

This clone has a single count. The chain uses TRBV2 and TRBJ2-1; 14 nucleotides agree with TRBD2. V gave up 8 bases and J gave up 2 bases; unmatched junction bases: 8. Germline V gene sequence: CDR1 SNHLY, CDR2 FYNNEI. The CDR3 has 17 residues. CDR3 in amino acids: CASHNSGLAGAYNEQFF. DNA of the CDR3: TGTGCCAGCCATAACTCGGGACTAGCGGGAGCCTACAATGAGCAGTTCTTC.

This rearrangement joins TRBV9 to TRBJ2-3; 7 nucleotides match TRBD2. Germline assignment: CDR1 SGDLS and CDR2 YYNGEE. V was pared by 0 bases and J by 0 bases, with 13 bases of the junction left unmatched. The CDR3 covers 19 residues. CDR3 sequence: CASSVESLAVPSSTDTQYF. The CDR3 DNA reads as TGTGCCAGCAGCGTAGAGAGTCTAGCGGTTCCTTCTAGCACAGATACGCAGTATTTT.

The chain joins TRBV5-6 to TRBJ1-2; D uncertain. The V end was cut by 2 bases, the J end by 4 bases, with 12 bases between. The CDR3 totals 14 residues. Germline values: CDR1 SGHDT, CDR2 YYEEEE. The CDR3 region has the DNA TGTGCCAGCAGCTTATCCGGGGAGGGCTATGGCTACACCTTC. It yields the protein CASSLSGEGYGYTF.

This chain uses TRBV28 with TRBJ2-3; 9 bases map to TRBD2. Losses at the gene ends were 1 base for V and 10 bases for J; bases not matched to a gene: 6. This CDR3 is 14 amino acids long. Germline V gene lookup returns CDR1 MDHEN and CDR2 SYDVKM. The CDR3, as DNA: TGTGCCAGCAGTTTATTAGCGGGAGTAATGGCGCAGTATTTT. Translating gives CASSLLAGVMAQYF.

The chain uses TRBV5-1 and TRBJ2-3, with a tentative D call TRBD1 (6 bases). Trimming shortened V by 4 bases and J by 6 bases, and 15 bases separated the two germline ends. The CDR3 extends over 14 amino acids. Per germline, CDR1 SGHRS and CDR2 YFSETQ. The CDR3, as DNA: TGCGCCAGCAGCCTTGGGACATCCAGGGATACGCAGTATTTT. Translating gives CASSLGTSRDTQYF.

This chain joins TRBV19 and TRBJ1-5, with 10 positions matching TRBD1. Germline CDR1 reads LNHDA; CDR2 reads SQIVND (reference sequence). The CDR3 is made up of 15 amino acids. V shed 6 bases and J 7 bases; nucleotides not matched to a gene: 9. DNA of the CDR3: TGTGCCAGTAGCCAGCGGGACAGGGGAGCCCAGCCCCAGCATTTT. The encoded protein is CASSQRDRGAQPQHF. The variable domain in full, completed from reference TRBV19 and TRBJ1-5, reads DGGITQSPKYLFRKEGQNVTLSCEQNLNHDAMYWYRQDPGQGLRLIYYSQIVNDFQKGDIAEGYSVSREKKESFPLTVTSAQKNPTAFYLCASSQRDRGAQPQHFGDGTRLSIL.

The rearrangement uses TRBV20-1 and TRBJ2-5, with D possibly matching TRBD2 (6 bases). This CDR3 has 11 amino acids. Germline values: CDR1 DFQATT, CDR2 SNEGSKA (reference sequence). The chain's CDR3 is CSPGLQETQYF. The CDR3 DNA reads as TGCAGCCCGGGACTTCAAGAGACCCAGTACTTC.